The rows below give T cell receptor beta chains drawn from one sample of a study of OX40 agonist ivuxolimab in advanced cancers. Produced via immunoSEQ multiplex PCR; TCRdb's table is partial and in-frame only. The sample shows about 58,000 clones, approximately 90% of them seen only once. The source was CD4+ or CD8+ T cells sorted from blood, collected in a trial of the OX40 agonist ivuxolimab. The receptors come from an adult with an advanced solid tumor such as melanoma, head and neck, liver or kidney cancer. The CDR3 runs from the conserved cysteine through the conserved F or W. A D gene is named only where the DNA matches it firmly. Clone size is stated in some rows and not others, as once, few, many or a class when expanded.

d_call,clone_size,cdr3_length,j_call,v_call,cdr3_nt,cdr3_aa
-,-,14,TRBJ2-2,TRBV9,TGTGCCAGCAGCGCCCTCACGAACACCGGGGAGCTGTTTTTT,CASSALTNTGELFF
-,few,14,TRBJ2-2,TRBV30,TGTGCCTGGAGTGTTGGCTACTCGGGTGGGGAGCTGTTTTTT,CAWSVGYSGGELFF
-,-,13,TRBJ1-4,TRBV15,TGTGCCACCAGCAGGGGGACCGGAGAAAAACTGTTTTTT,CATSRGTGEKLFF
TRBD1,-,14,TRBJ2-1,TRBV18,TGTGCCAGCTCACTCGGGACAGGGGAAAATGAGCAGTTCTTC,CASSLGTGENEQFF
-,few,12,TRBJ2-2,TRBV6-5,TGTGCCAGTTCCATCAACACCGGGGAGCTGTTTTTT,CASSINTGELFF
-,-,11,TRBJ2-5,TRBV2,TGTGCCAGCAGGAGGGGTGAGACCCAGTACTTC,CASRRGETQYF
-,-,13,TRBJ2-5,TRBV7-7,TGTGCTAGCAGCCCTGGACTACAGTGGACCCAGTACTTC,CASSPGLQWTQYF
-,-,12,TRBJ1-4,TRBV7-8,TGTGCCAGCAGCGTCTCATCCGAAAAACTGTTTTTT,CASSVSSEKLFF
-,-,15,TRBJ2-1,TRBV5-1,TGCGCCAGCAGCTTGCCTGGGGGTGATGGGAATGAGCAGTTCTTC,CASSLPGGDGNEQFF
-,-,13,TRBJ1-3,TRBV6-5,TGTGCCAGCAGCGGGACATTTGGAAACACCATATATTTT,CASSGTFGNTIYF
TRBD1,-,15,TRBJ1-2,TRBV5-5,TGTGCCAGCAGGCGGGGGACAGGGGAGCCATATGGCTACACCTTC,CASRRGTGEPYGYTF
TRBD2,-,12,TRBJ2-1,TRBV5-4,TGTGCCAGCAGCCAGCGGGAGAATGAGCAGTTCTTC,CASSQRENEQFF
-,few,12,TRBJ2-7,TRBV6-5,TGTGCCAGCAGTTACCCCAGGTACGAGCAGTACTTC,CASSYPRYEQYF
-,-,14,TRBJ2-7,TRBV7-7,TGTGCTAGCAGCCCCCAGGGAGTCGACCGCGAGCAGTACTTC,CASSPQGVDREQYF
TRBD1,once,13,TRBJ1-1,TRBV6-4,TGTGCCAGCAGAGAGATCCAGGGGGGGCGAGCTTTCTTT,CASREIQGGRAFF
TRBD1,-,13,TRBJ1-5,TRBV29-1,TGCAGCGTTGGAGACAGGGGCGGCCAGCCCCAGCATTTT,CSVGDRGGQPQHF
-,once,16,TRBJ1-2,TRBV21-1,TGTGCCAGCAGCAACTACTCTGACGCGGGTTGCGATGGCTACACCTTC,CASSNYSDAGCDGYTF
-,-,15,TRBJ2-1,TRBV7-9,TGTGCCAGCAGCTTATATTCGGATCGCGACAATGAGCAGTTCTTC,CASSLYSDRDNEQFF
-,-,13,TRBJ2-2,TRBV29-1,TGCAGCGTTGATTACCGGGACACCGGGGAGCTGTTTTTT,CSVDYRDTGELFF